What follows is one T cell receptor beta chain and its context. The antigen is unknown. This record belongs to a study of cytomegalovirus exposure and HLA in healthy donors. Turning to the study itself: Per a later analysis, the approximately 620 first-cohort and 110 or so validation repertoires shared one platform. Study findings and constraints: There were 150 to 200 TCR beta chains listed as cytomegalovirus-associated.

The data were produced by immunoSEQ multiplex PCR, yet TCRdb's version contains in-frame clones alone and is incomplete. This sample has about 330,000 clones, with around 86% found just once. The CDR3 consists of 16 residues. The germline V gene encodes CDR1 SGDLS and CDR2 YYNGEE. V lost 4 bases to trimming and J lost 2 bases; unmatched junction nucleotides: 5. The gene calls are TRBV9 and TRBJ2-5; 13 bases are shared with TRBD2. What was sequenced was PBMCs. The sequence came from a young woman in good health and CMV-seronegative. The DNA for the CDR3 is TGTGCCAGCAGCCCACTAGCGGGAGGGGAACAAGAGACCCAGTACTTC. It is translated as CASSPLAGGEQETQYF.